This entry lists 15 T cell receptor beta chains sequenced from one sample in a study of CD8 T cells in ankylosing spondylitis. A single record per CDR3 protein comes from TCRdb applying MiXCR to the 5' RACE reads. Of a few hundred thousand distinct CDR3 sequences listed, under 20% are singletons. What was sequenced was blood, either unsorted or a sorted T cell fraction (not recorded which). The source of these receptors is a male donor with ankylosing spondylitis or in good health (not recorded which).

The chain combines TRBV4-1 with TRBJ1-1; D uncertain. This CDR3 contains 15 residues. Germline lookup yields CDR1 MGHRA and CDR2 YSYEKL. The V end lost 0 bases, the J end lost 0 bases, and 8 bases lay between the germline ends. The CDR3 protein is CASSQDSGLNTEAFF. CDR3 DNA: TGCGCCAGCAGCCAAGATAGCGGGCTGAACACTGAAGCTTTCTTT.

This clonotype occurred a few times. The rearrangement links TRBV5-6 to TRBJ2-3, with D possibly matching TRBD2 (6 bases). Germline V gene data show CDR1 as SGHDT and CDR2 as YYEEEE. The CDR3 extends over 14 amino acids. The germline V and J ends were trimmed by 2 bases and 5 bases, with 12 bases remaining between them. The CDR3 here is CASSFGSREDTQYF. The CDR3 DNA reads TGTGCCAGCAGCTTCGGGAGTAGGGAAGATACGCAGTATTTT.

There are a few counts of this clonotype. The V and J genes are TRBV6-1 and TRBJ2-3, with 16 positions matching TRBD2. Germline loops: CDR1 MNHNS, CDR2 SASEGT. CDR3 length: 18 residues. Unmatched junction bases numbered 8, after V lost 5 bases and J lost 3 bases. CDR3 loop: CASSTGTSGRAETDTQYF. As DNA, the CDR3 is TGTGCCAGCAGTACCGGGACTAGCGGGAGGGCCGAGACAGATACGCAGTATTTT.

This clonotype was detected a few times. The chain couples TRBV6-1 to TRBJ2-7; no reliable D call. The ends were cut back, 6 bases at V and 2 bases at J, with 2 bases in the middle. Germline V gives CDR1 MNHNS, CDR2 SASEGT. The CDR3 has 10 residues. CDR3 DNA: TGTGCCAGCAGAACCTACGAGCAGTACTTC. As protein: CASRTYEQYF.

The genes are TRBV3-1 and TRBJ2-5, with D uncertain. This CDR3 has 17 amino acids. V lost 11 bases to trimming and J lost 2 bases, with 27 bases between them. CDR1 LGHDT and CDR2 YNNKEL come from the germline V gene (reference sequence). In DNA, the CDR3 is TGTGCCTGCTCCCAAGACGAAGTTACCTGGGGTCAAGAGACCCAGTACTTC. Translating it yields CACSQDEVTWGQETQYF.

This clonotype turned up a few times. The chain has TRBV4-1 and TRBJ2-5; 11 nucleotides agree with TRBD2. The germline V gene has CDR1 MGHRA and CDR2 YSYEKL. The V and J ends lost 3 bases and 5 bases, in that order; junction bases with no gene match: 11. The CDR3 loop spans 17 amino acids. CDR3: CASSQQVAGGPGETQYF. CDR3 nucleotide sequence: TGCGCCAGCAGCCAGCAGGTAGCGGGAGGGCCGGGTGAGACCCAGTACTTC.

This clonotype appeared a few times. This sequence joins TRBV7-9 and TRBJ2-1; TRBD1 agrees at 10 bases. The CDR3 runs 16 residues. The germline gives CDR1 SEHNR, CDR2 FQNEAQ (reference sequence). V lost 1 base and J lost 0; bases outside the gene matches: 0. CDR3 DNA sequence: TGTGCCAGCAGCTTAGGGACAGGGGGCTCCTACAATGAGCAGTTCTTC. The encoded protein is CASSLGTGGSYNEQFF. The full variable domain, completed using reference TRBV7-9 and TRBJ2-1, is DTGVSQNPRHKITKRGQNVTFRCDPISEHNRLYWYRQTLGQGPEFLTYFQNEAQLEKSRLLSDRFSAERPKGSFSTLEIQRTEQGDSAMYLCASSLGTGGSYNEQFFGPGTRLTVL.

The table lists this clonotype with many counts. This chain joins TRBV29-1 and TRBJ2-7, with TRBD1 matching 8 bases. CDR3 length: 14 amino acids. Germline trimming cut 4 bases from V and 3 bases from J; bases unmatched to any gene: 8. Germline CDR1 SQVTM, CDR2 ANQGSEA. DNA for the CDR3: TGCAGCGTTGTTATAGACAGGGGTCTCTACGAGCAGTACTTC. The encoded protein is CSVVIDRGLYEQYF.

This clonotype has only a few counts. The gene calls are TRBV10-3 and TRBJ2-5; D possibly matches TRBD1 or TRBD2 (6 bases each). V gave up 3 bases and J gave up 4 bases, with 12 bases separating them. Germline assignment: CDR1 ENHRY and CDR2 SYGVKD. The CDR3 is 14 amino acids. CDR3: CAISDTGAGETQYF. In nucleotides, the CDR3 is TGTGCCATCAGTGATACGGGGGCTGGAGAGACCCAGTACTTC.

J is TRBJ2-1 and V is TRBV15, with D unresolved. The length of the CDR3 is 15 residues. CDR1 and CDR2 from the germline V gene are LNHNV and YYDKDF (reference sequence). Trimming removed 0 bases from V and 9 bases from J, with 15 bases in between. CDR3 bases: TGTGCCACCAGCAGAGAAGTGGCTAAGGTTGGTGAGCAGTTCTTC. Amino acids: CATSREVAKVGEQFF.

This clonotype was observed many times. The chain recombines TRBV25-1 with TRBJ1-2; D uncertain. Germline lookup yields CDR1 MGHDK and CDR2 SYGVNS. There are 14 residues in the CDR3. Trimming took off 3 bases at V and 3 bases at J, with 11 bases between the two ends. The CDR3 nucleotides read TGTGCCAGCAGTGAGTGGGGTCTAGACTATGGCTACACCTTC. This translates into CASSEWGLDYGYTF.

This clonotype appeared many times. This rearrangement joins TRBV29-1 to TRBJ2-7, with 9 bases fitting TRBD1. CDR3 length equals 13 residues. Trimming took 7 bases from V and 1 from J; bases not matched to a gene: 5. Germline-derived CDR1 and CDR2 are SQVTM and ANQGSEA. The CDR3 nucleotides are TGCAGCGGGCGGACAGGGGAATCCTACGAGCAGTACTTC. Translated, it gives CSGRTGESYEQYF.

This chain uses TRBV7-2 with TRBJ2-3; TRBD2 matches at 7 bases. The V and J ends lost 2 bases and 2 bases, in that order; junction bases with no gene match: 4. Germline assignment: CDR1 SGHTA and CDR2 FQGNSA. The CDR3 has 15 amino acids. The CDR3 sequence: CASSLPGRNTDTQYF. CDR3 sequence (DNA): TGTGCCAGCAGCTTACCCGGGAGGAACACAGATACGCAGTATTTT.

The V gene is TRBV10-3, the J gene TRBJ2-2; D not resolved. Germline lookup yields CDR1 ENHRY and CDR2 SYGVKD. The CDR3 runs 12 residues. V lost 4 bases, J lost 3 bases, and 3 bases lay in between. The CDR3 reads CAISGDTGELFF. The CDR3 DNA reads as TGTGCCATCAGTGGAGACACCGGGGAGCTGTTTTTT.

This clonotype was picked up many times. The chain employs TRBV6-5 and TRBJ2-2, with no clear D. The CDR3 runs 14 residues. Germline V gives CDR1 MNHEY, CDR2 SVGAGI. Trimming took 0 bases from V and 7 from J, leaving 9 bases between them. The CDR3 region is CASSYSGYSGELFF. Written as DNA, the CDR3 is TGTGCCAGCAGTTACTCGGGTTATAGCGGGGAGCTGTTTTTT.